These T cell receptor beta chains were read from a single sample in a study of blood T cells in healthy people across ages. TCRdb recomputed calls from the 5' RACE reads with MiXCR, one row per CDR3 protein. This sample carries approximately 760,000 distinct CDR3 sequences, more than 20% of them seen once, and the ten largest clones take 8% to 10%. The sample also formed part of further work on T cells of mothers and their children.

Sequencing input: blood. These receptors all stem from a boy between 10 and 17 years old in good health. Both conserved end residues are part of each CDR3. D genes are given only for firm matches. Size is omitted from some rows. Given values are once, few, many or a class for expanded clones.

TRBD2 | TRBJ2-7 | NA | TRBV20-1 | TGCAGTGCTAGGTTCCGGACTAGCGTCTACGAGCAGTACTTC | CSARFRTSVYEQYF
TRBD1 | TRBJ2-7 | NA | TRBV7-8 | TGTGCCAGCACCAAGGAAAGGGGGCGGCCCTACGAGCAGTACTTC | CASTKERGRPYEQYF
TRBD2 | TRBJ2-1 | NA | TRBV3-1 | TGTGCCAGCAGCCAAGAAACTAGCGGGTCCCCCTACAATGAGCAGTTCTTC | CASSQETSGSPYNEQFF
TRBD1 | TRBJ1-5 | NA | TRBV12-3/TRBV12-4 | TGTGCCAGCAGGGAGACAGGGAATAGCAATCAGCCCCAGCATTTT | CASRETGNSNQPQHF
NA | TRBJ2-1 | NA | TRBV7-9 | TGTGCCAGCAGGCTCTCCATGGACAATGAGCAGTTCTTC | CASRLSMDNEQFF
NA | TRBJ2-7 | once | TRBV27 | TGTGCCAGCAGTTTATCGGCGGGGACCGGCCTATACGAGCAGTACTTC | CASSLSAGTGLYEQYF
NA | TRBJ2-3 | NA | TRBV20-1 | TGCAGTGCCCAAGACATGTCTAGCACAGATACGCAGTATTTT | CSAQDMSSTDTQYF
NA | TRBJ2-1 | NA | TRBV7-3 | TGTGCCAGCAGCTTAATTTTGGGGGGTACGAATGAGCAGTTCTTC | CASSLILGGTNEQFF
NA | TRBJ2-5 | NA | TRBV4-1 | TGCGCCAGCAGCCAAGAGGTTCGAGAGACCCAGTACTTC | CASSQEVRETQYF
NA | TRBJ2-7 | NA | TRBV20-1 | TGCAGTGCTCAGAAACGGGACGGAAATGACTACGAGCAGTACTTC | CSAQKRDGNDYEQYF
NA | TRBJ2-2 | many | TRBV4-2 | TGTGCCAGCAGCCAAGCACTGTCAGGAAACACCGGGGAGCTGTTTTTT | CASSQALSGNTGELFF
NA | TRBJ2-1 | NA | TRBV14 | TGTGCCAGCAGCCCGGCGGGGAGAAACAATGAGCAGTTCTTC | CASSPAGRNNEQFF
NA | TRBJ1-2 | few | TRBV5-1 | TGCGCCAGCAGCTTGGAGGCAGGAGGGAACTATGGCTACACCTTC | CASSLEAGGNYGYTF
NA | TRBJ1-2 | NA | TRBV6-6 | TGTGCCAGCAGTTACTCTGATTGGAGGGAGGACTATGGCTACACCTTC | CASSYSDWREDYGYTF
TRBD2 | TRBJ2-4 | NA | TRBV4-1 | TGCGCCAGCAGCCAAGAATCTAGCGGGAGGGGGGGCATTCAGTACTTC | CASSQESSGRGGIQYF
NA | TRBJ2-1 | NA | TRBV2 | TGTGCCAGCAGTGGTGATTCGGGAAATAGCAATGAGCAGTTCTTC | CASSGDSGNSNEQFF
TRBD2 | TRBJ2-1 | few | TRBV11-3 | TGTGCCAGCAGCACTAGCGGGGATCACTCCTACAATGAGCAGTTCTTC | CASSTSGDHSYNEQFF
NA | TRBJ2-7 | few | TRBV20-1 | TGCAGTGCTAGAGACAGTCTCGACAGGCGCGAGCAGTACTTC | CSARDSLDRREQYF
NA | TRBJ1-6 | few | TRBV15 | TGTGCCACCAGCAGAGATGGGCGCTCACCCCTCCACTTT | CATSRDGRSPLHF
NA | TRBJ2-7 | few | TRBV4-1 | TGCGCCAGCAGCCAAGAGGAAGCTGAAACCTACGAGCAGTACTTC | CASSQEEAETYEQYF
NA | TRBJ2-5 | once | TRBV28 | TGTGCCAGCAGTTTATTTGGGGGTTCCCAAGAGACCCAGTACTTC | CASSLFGGSQETQYF
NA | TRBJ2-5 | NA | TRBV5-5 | TGTGCCAGCAGCCTAACGACAGGCCCGGAAGAGACCCAGTACTTC | CASSLTTGPEETQYF
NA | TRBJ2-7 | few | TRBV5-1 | TGCGCCAGCAGCGGAGGGACCGCGAAATGGTACGAGCAGTACTTC | CASSGGTAKWYEQYF
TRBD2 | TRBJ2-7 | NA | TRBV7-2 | TGTGCCAGCAGCGGGACTAGCGGGTCCAACCTCTACGAGCAGTACTTC | CASSGTSGSNLYEQYF
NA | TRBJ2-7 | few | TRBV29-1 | TGCGGCGTTGTTGAGGGCAACGAGCAGTACTTC | CGVVEGNEQYF
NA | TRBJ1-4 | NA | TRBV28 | TGTGCCAGCGAGGGCAGGTTGAATAAAAAACTGTTTTTT | CASEGRLNKKLFF
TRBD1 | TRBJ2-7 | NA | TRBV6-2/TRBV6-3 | TGTGCCAGCAGTTACGACAGGGGGTGGTACGAGCAGTACTTC | CASSYDRGWYEQYF
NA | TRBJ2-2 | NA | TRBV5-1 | TGCGCCGGCAGCGTAGAGGACAGCCCCAAAGCCGCGAACACCGGGGAGCTGTTTTTT | CAGSVEDSPKAANTGELFF
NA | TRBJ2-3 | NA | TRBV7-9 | TGTGCCAGCAGCCACCCCCAGGGGCGAATCACAGATATGCAGTATTTT | CASSHPQGRITDMQYF
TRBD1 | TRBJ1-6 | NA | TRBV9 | TGTGCCAGCAGCGATTTACAGGGGGCTAATTCACCCCTCCACTTT | CASSDLQGANSPLHF
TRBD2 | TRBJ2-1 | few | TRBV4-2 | TGTGCCAGCAGCCGCGGGGGAGTGGGTGCTAGCGGGGGGTTCTACAATGAGCAGTTCTTC | CASSRGGVGASGGFYNEQFF
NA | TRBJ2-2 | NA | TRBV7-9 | TGTGCCAGCAGCTTTAGGCTAGCCCCCGGGGAGCTGTTTTTT | CASSFRLAPGELFF
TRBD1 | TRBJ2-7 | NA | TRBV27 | TGTGTCGACAGGGGGCTGTGCGAGCAGTACTTC | CVDRGLCEQYF
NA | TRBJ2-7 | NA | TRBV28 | TGTGCCAGCAGTTTAAACAGGGGAGGAGACGAGCAGTACTTC | CASSLNRGGDEQYF
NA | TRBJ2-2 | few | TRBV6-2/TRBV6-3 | TGTGCCAGCAGTTACGCGACTAGTGCTGCCGGGGAGCTGTTTTTT | CASSYATSAAGELFF
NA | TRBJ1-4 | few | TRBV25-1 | TGTGCCAGCGCCTCCCGGGGGACGGCTAATGAAAAACTGTTTTTT | CASASRGTANEKLFF
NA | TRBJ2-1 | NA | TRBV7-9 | TGTGCCAGCAGCCTCCTCCGACTAGGCAGCTACAATGAGCAGTTCTTC | CASSLLRLGSYNEQFF
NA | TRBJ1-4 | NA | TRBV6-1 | TGTGCCAGCAGTTGGGGCGAGGAGGAGGCGAAACTGTTTTTT | CASSWGEEEAKLFF
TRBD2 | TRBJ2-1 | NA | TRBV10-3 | TGTGCCATCAGTGATATTGGCGGGGGTGAGCAGTTCTTC | CAISDIGGGEQFF
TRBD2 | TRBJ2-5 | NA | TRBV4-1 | TGCGCCAGCAGCCAAGTATCCCCGGGAGGGCTGGAGACCCAGTACTTC | CASSQVSPGGLETQYF
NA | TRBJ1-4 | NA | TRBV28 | TGTGCCAGCCTTTTCAGGGACCGGGAAAAACTGTTTTTT | CASLFRDREKLFF
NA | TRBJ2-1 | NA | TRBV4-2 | TGTGCCAGCAGCCAAAATCTCTACGGTGACGGGCAGTTCTTC | CASSQNLYGDGQFF
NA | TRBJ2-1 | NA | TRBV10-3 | TGTGCCATCAGTGACGGCGGAACTAAGAAGTTCTTC | CAISDGGTKKFF
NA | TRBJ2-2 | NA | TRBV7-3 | TGCGCCAGCAGCCCCGAGATGAACACCGGGGAGCTGTTTTTT | CASSPEMNTGELFF
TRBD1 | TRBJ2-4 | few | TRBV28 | TGTGCCAGCACCCCGGACAGGGGTGCCAAAAACATTCAGTACTTC | CASTPDRGAKNIQYF